This T cell receptor (beta chain) was sequenced in a study of cytomegalovirus exposure and HLA in healthy donors. Study observations and caveats: The only immune exposure information that was available was CMV serostatus.

V lost 0 bases to trimming and J lost 8 bases; unmatched junction nucleotides: 8. Germline lookup yields CDR1 SGDLS and CDR2 YYNGEE. The CDR3 spans 16 residues. This clone was counted once. Its antigen is not known. PCR employed 60 Vbeta and 13 Jbeta primers. Assay: immunoSEQ multiplex PCR; the TCRdb copy retains only in-frame clones and omits some. The sample holds 73,000 or so clones, approximately 75% seen once. The sequenced material came from PBMCs. This clonotype was obtained from a human donor in good health. The chain links TRBV9 to TRBJ2-3; TRBD2 matches 11 bases. The CDR3 coding sequence is TGTGCCAGCAGCGTAGCTAGCGGGGGGATCCTCACTACGCAGTATTTT. The encoded protein is CASSVASGGILTTQYF.